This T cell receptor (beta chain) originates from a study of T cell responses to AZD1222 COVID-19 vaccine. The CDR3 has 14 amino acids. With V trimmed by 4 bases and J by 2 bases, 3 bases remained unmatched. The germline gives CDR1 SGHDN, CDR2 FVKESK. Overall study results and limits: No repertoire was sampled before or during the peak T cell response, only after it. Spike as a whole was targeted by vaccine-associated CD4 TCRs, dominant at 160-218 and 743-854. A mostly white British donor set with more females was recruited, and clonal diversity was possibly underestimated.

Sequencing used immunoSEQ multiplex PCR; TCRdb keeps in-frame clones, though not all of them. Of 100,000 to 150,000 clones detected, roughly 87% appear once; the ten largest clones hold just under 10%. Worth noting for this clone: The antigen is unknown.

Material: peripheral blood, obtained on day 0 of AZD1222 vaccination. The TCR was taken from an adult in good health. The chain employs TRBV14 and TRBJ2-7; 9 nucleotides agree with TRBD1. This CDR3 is CASSRDRAAYEQYF. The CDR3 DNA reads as TGTGCCAGCAGCCGGGACAGGGCGGCCTACGAGCAGTACTTC.